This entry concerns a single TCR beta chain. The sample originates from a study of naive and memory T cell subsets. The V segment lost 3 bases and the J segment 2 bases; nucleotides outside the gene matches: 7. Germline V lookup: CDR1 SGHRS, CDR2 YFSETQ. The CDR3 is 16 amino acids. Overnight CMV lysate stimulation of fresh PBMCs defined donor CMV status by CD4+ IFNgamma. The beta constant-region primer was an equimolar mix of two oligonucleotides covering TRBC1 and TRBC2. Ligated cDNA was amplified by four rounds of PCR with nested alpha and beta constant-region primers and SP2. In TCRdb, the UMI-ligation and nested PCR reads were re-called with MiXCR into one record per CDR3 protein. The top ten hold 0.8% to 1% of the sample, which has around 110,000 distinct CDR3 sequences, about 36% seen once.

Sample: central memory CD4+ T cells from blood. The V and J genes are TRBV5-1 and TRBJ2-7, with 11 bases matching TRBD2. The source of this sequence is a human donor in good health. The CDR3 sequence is CASSSQTSGTPYEQYF. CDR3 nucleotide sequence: TGCGCCAGCAGCTCCCAGACTAGCGGGACCCCCTACGAGCAGTACTTC.